A selection of T cell receptor beta chains follows, all from one sample in a study of beta chain features in type 1 diabetes. Using immunoSEQ multiplex PCR, the repertoire was profiled, and TCRdb retains in-frame clones only, with some absent. The table includes around 500,000 clones, about an eighth detected once. Sequenced: naive CD4+ T cells from blood. These receptors all stem from a woman aged 18-30 years in good health. Both conserved end residues are part of each CDR3. D genes are given only for firm matches. A row's size may be missing; if present it is once, few, many or a size class.

j_call d_call clone_size v_call cdr3_aa cdr3_nt
TRBJ1-4 TRBD1 few TRBV10-3 CATRTGQEKLFF TGTGCCACAAGGACAGGGCAAGAAAAACTGTTTTTT
TRBJ2-5 NA NA TRBV7-9 CASSLVVGTGKTQYF TGTGCCAGCAGCTTAGTTGTGGGGACGGGGAAGACCCAGTACTTC
TRBJ2-1 TRBD1 NA TRBV23-1 CASSRTGKYNEQFF TGCGCCAGCAGTCGGACAGGAAAGTACAATGAGCAGTTCTTC
TRBJ2-3 NA NA TRBV7-9 CASSLVRAISTDTQYF TGTGCCAGCAGCTTAGTGAGGGCGATAAGCACAGATACGCAGTATTTT
TRBJ1-6 TRBD1 NA TRBV5-1 CASSRDRDNSPLHF TGCGCCAGCAGCAGGGACAGGGATAATTCACCCCTCCACTTT
TRBJ2-3 TRBD2 NA TRBV29-1 CSVRGSGSGRAADTQYF TGCAGCGTTAGAGGCTCGGGGAGCGGGAGGGCCGCAGATACGCAGTATTTT
TRBJ2-7 TRBD2 NA TRBV7-6 CASSLMVAGGTYEQYF TGTGCCAGCAGCTTAATGGTAGCGGGAGGGACCTACGAGCAGTACTTC
TRBJ1-5 NA once TRBV7-9 CASSLASGGNQPQHF TGTGCCAGCAGCTTAGCCTCAGGGGGCAATCAGCCCCAGCATTTT
TRBJ2-5 NA few TRBV19 CASSMSFPQSGTQYF TGTGCCAGTAGTATGAGTTTTCCCCAATCAGGGACCCAGTACTTC
TRBJ2-3 TRBD2 few TRBV9 CASSVVAGATDTQYF TGTGCCAGCAGCGTAGTGGCGGGAGCGACAGATACGCAGTATTTT
TRBJ1-1 NA NA TRBV9 CASSPGEGLTEAFF TGTGCCAGCTCCCCGGGAGAGGGGCTCACTGAAGCTTTCTTT
TRBJ2-5 NA few TRBV19 CASSNALTQYF TGTGCCAGTAGTAATGCGCTGACCCAGTACTTC
TRBJ2-7 NA few TRBV29-1 CSVHGNEDEQYF TGCAGCGTTCACGGGAATGAGGACGAGCAGTACTTC
TRBJ1-5 NA NA TRBV5-4 CASSLDLNSNQPQHF TGTGCCAGCAGCTTGGACCTTAATAGCAATCAGCCCCAGCATTTT
TRBJ2-1 NA NA TRBV5-1 CASSLQGSYNEQFF TGCGCCAGCAGCCTACAGGGTTCCTACAATGAGCAGTTCTTC
TRBJ2-1 NA few TRBV7-3 CASSLRVYNEQFF TGTGCCAGCAGCTTAAGGGTTTACAATGAGCAGTTCTTC
TRBJ2-5 TRBD1 few TRBV23-1 CASSRPTGGAGETQYF TGCGCCAGCAGTCGCCCGACAGGGGGCGCAGGAGAGACCCAGTACTTC
TRBJ2-7 TRBD2 few TRBV5-4 CASSFPTGGDYEQYF TGTGCCAGCAGCTTTCCAACGGGAGGAGACTACGAGCAGTACTTC
TRBJ2-5 TRBD1 NA TRBV7-7 CASSLAWTGQETQYF TGTGCTAGCAGCTTAGCTTGGACAGGCCAAGAGACCCAGTACTTC
TRBJ2-1 TRBD1 few TRBV29-1 CSAGQPYNEQFF TGCAGCGCGGGACAGCCCTACAATGAGCAGTTCTTC
TRBJ1-1 NA few TRBV7-2 CASTKVDSTEAFF TGTGCCAGCACCAAGGTTGACAGCACTGAAGCTTTCTTT
TRBJ2-3 TRBD2 NA TRBV29-1 CSVARITSGGPDTQYF TGCAGCGTTGCCAGGATTACTAGCGGGGGCCCAGATACGCAGTATTTT
TRBJ2-3 TRBD2 few TRBV4-1 CASSQGLATSPRTDTQYF TGCGCCAGCAGCCAAGGACTAGCCACCAGTCCCCGCACAGATACGCAGTATTTT
TRBJ1-2 TRBD1 NA TRBV29-1 CSVTPGQGYGYTF TGCAGCGTGACACCGGGACAGGGGTATGGCTACACCTTC
TRBJ2-6 NA few TRBV19 CASSMRASGANVLTF TGTGCCAGTAGTATGAGGGCTTCTGGGGCCAACGTCCTGACTTTC
TRBJ2-1 NA NA TRBV6-6 CASSQGRNEQFF TGTGCCAGCAGCCAAGGACGCAATGAGCAGTTCTTC
TRBJ2-5 NA few TRBV27 CASSDWKLETQYF TGTGCCAGCAGCGATTGGAAATTGGAGACCCAGTACTTC
TRBJ1-5 NA few TRBV4-1 CASSQGLQNQPQHF TGCGCCAGCAGCCAGGGACTTCAGAATCAGCCCCAGCATTTT
TRBJ2-5 NA few TRBV7-2 CASSSGLEETQYF TGTGCCAGCAGCTCTGGACTCGAAGAGACCCAGTACTTC
TRBJ2-5 TRBD2 few TRBV2 CASRLAETQYF TGTGCCAGCCGACTAGCAGAGACCCAGTACTTC
TRBJ2-7 NA NA TRBV4-3 CASSTRRAGRYEQYF TGCGCCAGCAGTACCCGGAGGGCGGGACGATACGAGCAGTACTTC
TRBJ2-5 NA few TRBV9 CASSRGAVETQYF TGTGCCAGCAGCCGGGGGGCCGTAGAGACCCAGTACTTC
TRBJ2-2 NA NA TRBV30 CAWSVRFSNTGELFF TGTGCCTGGAGTGTACGATTCTCGAACACCGGGGAGCTGTTTTTT
TRBJ1-1 TRBD1 NA TRBV6-1 CASSATDRVMNTEAFF TGTGCCAGCAGTGCCACGGACAGGGTTATGAACACTGAAGCTTTCTTT
TRBJ2-2 NA few TRBV18 CASSPSPGANTGELFF TGTGCCAGCTCACCAAGTCCAGGTGCGAACACCGGGGAGCTGTTTTTT
TRBJ1-2 NA NA TRBV7-3 CASSNNGMVGYTF TGTGCCAGCAGCAACAATGGAATGGTGGGCTACACCTTC
TRBJ2-5 TRBD1 few TRBV6-1 CASRLTGSGETQYF TGTGCCAGCAGATTGACAGGGAGCGGAGAGACCCAGTACTTC
TRBJ2-5 TRBD1 NA TRBV28 CASRHAGTGGETQYF TGTGCCAGCAGGCACGCCGGGACAGGGGGAGAGACCCAGTACTTC
TRBJ2-3 NA few TRBV9 CASSVEARGYTDTQYF TGTGCCAGCAGCGTAGAGGCCCGGGGGTACACAGATACGCAGTATTTT
TRBJ1-1 NA NA TRBV9 CASSVMGNTEAFF TGTGCCAGCAGCGTGATGGGGAACACTGAAGCTTTCTTT
TRBJ2-1 TRBD1 NA TRBV29-1 CSGIGQAIREQFF TGCAGTGGTATCGGACAGGCAATCAGGGAGCAGTTCTTC
TRBJ2-7 NA NA TRBV7-2 CASSWGSYEQYF TGTGCCAGCAGCTGGGGTTCCTACGAGCAGTACTTC
TRBJ1-3 NA few TRBV29-1 CSVVQAGNTIYF TGCAGCGTTGTACAGGCTGGAAACACCATATATTTT
TRBJ2-3 NA NA TRBV7-8 CASSLALARSPSSSTDTQYF TGTGCCAGCAGCTTAGCTCTGGCCAGGTCTCCCAGTTCTAGCACAGATACGCAGTATTTT
TRBJ1-1 NA NA TRBV10-3 CATSRGANTEAFF TGTGCCACCAGCCGGGGGGCTAACACTGAAGCTTTCTTT
TRBJ2-3 TRBD2 few TRBV7-9 CASSAPLRGGSTDTQYF TGTGCCAGCAGCGCCCCCCTCCGCGGGGGTAGCACAGATACGCAGTATTTT
TRBJ2-1 NA NA TRBV18 CASSPGVPYNEQFF TGTGCCAGCTCACCGGGAGTCCCCTACAATGAGCAGTTCTTC
TRBJ1-2 NA NA TRBV30 CAWSSRGHGYTF TGTGCCTGGAGTTCAAGAGGCCATGGCTACACCTTC
TRBJ2-3 NA few TRBV7-3 CASSTPGTDTQYF TGTGCCAGCAGCACCCCAGGCACAGATACGCAGTATTTT
TRBJ1-2 NA NA TRBV5-4 CASSLAAGPVYYGYTF TGTGCCAGCAGCTTGGCCGCAGGGCCGGTTTACTATGGCTACACCTTC
TRBJ2-1 NA few TRBV29-1 CSVEPYRNEQFF TGCAGCGTTGAACCATACAGAAATGAGCAGTTCTTC
TRBJ2-3 TRBD2 NA TRBV5-4 CASSSGLAGVRTDTQYF TGTGCCAGCAGCTCAGGACTAGCGGGAGTCAGAACAGATACGCAGTATTTT